A selection of T cell receptor beta chains follows, all from one sample in a study of CD8 T cells in ankylosing spondylitis. In TCRdb, the 5' RACE reads were re-called with MiXCR into one record per CDR3 protein. In the table there are about 260,000 distinct CDR3 sequences, 20% of which are singletons. The sequencing input was blood, either unsorted or a sorted T cell fraction (not recorded which). The receptors shown here come from a male donor with ankylosing spondylitis or in good health (not recorded which). CDR3s include the opening cysteine and the closing phenylalanine or tryptophan. Fields, in order: D gene, clone size, J gene, V gene, CDR3 DNA, CDR3 protein. The D gene is left open where the match is weak. Rows may omit the clone size; those that give it use once, few, many or a size class.

NA,NA,TRBJ2-1,TRBV12-3/TRBV12-4,TGTGCCAGCATTCGAGGGGTACAGGGAGGTGGTGAGCAGTTCTTC,CASIRGVQGGGEQFF
NA,many,TRBJ1-1,TRBV12-3/TRBV12-4,TGTGCCAGCAGTTTTTCCCCAGGGAGGGACACTGAAGCTTTCTTT,CASSFSPGRDTEAFF
NA,NA,TRBJ2-3,TRBV7-9,TGTGCCAGCAGCTTAGTGGTGGCGGATACGCAGTATTTT,CASSLVVADTQYF
NA,few,TRBJ2-1,TRBV7-3,TGTGCCAGCAGTCCGAAGGGGTCCTACAATGAGCAGTTCTTC,CASSPKGSYNEQFF
NA,NA,TRBJ2-1,TRBV12-3/TRBV12-4,TGTGCCAGCAGTTTATTGGGTAAGGAGCAGTTCTTC,CASSLLGKEQFF
NA,few,TRBJ2-4,TRBV3-1,TGTGCCAGCAGCCAAGGTCTTGACATTCAGTACTTC,CASSQGLDIQYF
TRBD2,few,TRBJ2-5,TRBV15,TGTGCCACCAGCAGTTGGACTAGCGGGAGTGAGACCCAGTACTTC,CATSSWTSGSETQYF
NA,NA,TRBJ1-3,TRBV2,TGTGCCAGCAGTGACCCAACTAGCTCTGGAAACACCATATATTTT,CASSDPTSSGNTIYF
TRBD1,NA,TRBJ1-1,TRBV6-2/TRBV6-3,TGTGCCAGCAGTGCCTACAGGGGGCGAGGGAAAACTGAAGCTTTCTTT,CASSAYRGRGKTEAFF
TRBD1,many,TRBJ1-6,TRBV6-1,TGTGCCAGCAGTAAGGACAGGGGTGGTTCACCCCTCCACTTT,CASSKDRGGSPLHF
TRBD1,NA,TRBJ1-2,TRBV14,TGTGCCAGCAGCCAAGCTCGCGGAGGGGGCGCGTCTGGCTACACCTTC,CASSQARGGGASGYTF
TRBD1,many,TRBJ1-1,TRBV7-6,TGTGCCAGCAGCAGGGACAGGGGGAACACTGAAGCTTTCTTT,CASSRDRGNTEAFF
NA,NA,TRBJ2-1,TRBV7-2,TGTGCCAGCAGCGTAGAGTGGGGTGAGCAGTTCTTC,CASSVEWGEQFF
NA,NA,TRBJ1-1,TRBV16,TGTGCCAGCAGCCAATCCTGGGGGGTTAAGTGGGACACTGAAGCTTTCTTT,CASSQSWGVKWDTEAFF
NA,few,TRBJ2-3,TRBV12-3/TRBV12-4,TGTGCCAGCAGTTTTCAGAAACCCCACCCAGTTCCATCCACAGATACGCAGTATTTT,CASSFQKPHPVPSTDTQYF
TRBD2,NA,TRBJ2-2,TRBV12-3/TRBV12-4,TGTGCCAGCAGTTTATGGGCGGGAGTGGCCGGGGAGCTGTTTTTT,CASSLWAGVAGELFF
NA,NA,TRBJ1-2,TRBV5-1,TGCGCCAGCAGCGCCACCATTGGAGCTAACTATGGCTACACCTTC,CASSATIGANYGYTF
NA,NA,TRBJ1-1,TRBV4-2,TGTGCCAGCAGCCAAGACTCTATCACTGAAGCTTTCTTT,CASSQDSITEAFF
TRBD1,few,TRBJ2-5,TRBV28,TGTGCCAGCAACCCGGGACAGGGAGGTAGCGAGACCCAGTACTTC,CASNPGQGGSETQYF
NA,few,TRBJ1-5,TRBV28,TGTGCCAGCAGTCTCATCAATCAGCCCCAGCATTTT,CASSLINQPQHF
NA,NA,TRBJ1-1,TRBV29-1,TGCAGCGTGTTTAGCAGGGGTAACACTGAAGATTTCTTT,CSVFSRGNTEDFF
TRBD2,few,TRBJ2-3,TRBV7-9,TGTGCCAGCAGCAGATGGACTAGCGGGAGTACAGATACGCAGTATTTT,CASSRWTSGSTDTQYF
NA,NA,TRBJ2-1,TRBV20-1,TGCAGTGCCCCTGGACCCGAGCAGTTCTTC,CSAPGPEQFF
NA,NA,TRBJ2-3,TRBV29-1,TGCAGCGTTGAAGACGCGGGGGCAAGAGTTGGTACGCAGTATTTT,CSVEDAGARVGTQYF
TRBD1,NA,TRBJ1-5,TRBV12-3/TRBV12-4,TGTGCCAGCAGTCCGGGACAGGGGGATCAGCCCCAGCATTTT,CASSPGQGDQPQHF
NA,many,TRBJ2-5,TRBV29-1,TGCAGCGTTGGGGTATTCGAACAGACCCAGTACTTC,CSVGVFEQTQYF